This T cell receptor beta chain was identified during a study of blood T cells in healthy people across ages. The CDR3 is made up of 14 amino acids. V was trimmed by 10 bases and J by 8 bases, leaving 23 bases between them. The use of a sample-barcoded 5' primer and a J-beta primer mix characterized a second PCR of roughly 6 to 11 cycles. TCRdb used MiXCR to reprocess the 5' RACE reads, holding one entry per CDR3 protein. The repertoire includes 750,000 to 950,000 distinct CDR3 sequences, about 29% of them detected once, and roughly a tenth sits in the top ten. This clonotype was seen a few times. A read error may explain this, as a much larger clone is one base away. These records were also assigned to another study, of T cells of mothers and their children. That source notes: Persistent microchimeric T cell clones were sought, and none were detected.

This clonotype was sampled from a woman aged 40 to 55 in good health. The sequenced material came from blood. J is TRBJ1-2 and V is TRBV12-3 or TRBV12-4, with D possibly being TRBD1 (6 bases). CDR3 region: CANSPTGAVGGYTF. The CDR3 DNA reads as TGTGCCAACAGCCCGACAGGAGCCGTCGGGGGCTACACCTTC.